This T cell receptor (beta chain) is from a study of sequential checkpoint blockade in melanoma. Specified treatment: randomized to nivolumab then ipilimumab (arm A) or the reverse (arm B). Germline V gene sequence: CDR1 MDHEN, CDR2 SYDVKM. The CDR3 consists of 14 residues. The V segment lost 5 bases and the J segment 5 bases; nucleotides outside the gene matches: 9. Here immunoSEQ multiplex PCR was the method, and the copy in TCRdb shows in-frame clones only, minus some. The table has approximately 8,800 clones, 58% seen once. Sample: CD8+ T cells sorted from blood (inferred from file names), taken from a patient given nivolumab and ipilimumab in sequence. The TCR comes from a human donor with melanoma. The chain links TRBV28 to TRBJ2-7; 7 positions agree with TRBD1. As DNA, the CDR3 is TGTGCCAGCAGTAAAAACAGGGGAAGGGACGAGCAGTACTTC. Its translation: CASSKNRGRDEQYF.